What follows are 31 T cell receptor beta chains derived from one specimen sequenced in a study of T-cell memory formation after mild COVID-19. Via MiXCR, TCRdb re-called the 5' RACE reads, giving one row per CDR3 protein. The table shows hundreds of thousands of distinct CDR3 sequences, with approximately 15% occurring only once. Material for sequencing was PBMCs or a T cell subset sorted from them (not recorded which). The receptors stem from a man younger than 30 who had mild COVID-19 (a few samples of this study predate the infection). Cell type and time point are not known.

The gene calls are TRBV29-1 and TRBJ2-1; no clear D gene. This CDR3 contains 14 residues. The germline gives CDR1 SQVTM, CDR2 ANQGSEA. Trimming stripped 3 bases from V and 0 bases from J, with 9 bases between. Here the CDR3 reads CSVDTVTSYNEQFF. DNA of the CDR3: TGCAGCGTTGACACAGTCACCTCCTACAATGAGCAGTTCTTC.

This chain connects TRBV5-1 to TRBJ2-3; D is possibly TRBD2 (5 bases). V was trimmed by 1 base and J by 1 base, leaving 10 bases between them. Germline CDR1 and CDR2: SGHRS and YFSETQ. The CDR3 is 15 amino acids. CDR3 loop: CASSLREGGTDTQYF. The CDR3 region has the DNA TGCGCCAGCAGCTTGCGGGAAGGTGGCACAGATACGCAGTATTTT.

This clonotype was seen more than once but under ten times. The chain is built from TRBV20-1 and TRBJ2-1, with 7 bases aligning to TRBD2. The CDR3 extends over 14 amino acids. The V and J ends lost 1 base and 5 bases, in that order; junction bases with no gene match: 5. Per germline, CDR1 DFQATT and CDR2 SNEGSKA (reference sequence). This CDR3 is CSARVASGNNEQFF. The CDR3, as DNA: TGCAGTGCTAGAGTGGCTAGCGGCAACAATGAGCAGTTCTTC.

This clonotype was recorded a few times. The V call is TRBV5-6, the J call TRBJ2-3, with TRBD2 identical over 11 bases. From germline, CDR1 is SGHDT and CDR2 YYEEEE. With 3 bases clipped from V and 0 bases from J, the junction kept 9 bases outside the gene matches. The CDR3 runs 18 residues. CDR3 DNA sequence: TGTGCCAGCAGCTCGGGACTAGCGGACCATATTAGCACAGATACGCAGTATTTT. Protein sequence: CASSSGLADHISTDTQYF.

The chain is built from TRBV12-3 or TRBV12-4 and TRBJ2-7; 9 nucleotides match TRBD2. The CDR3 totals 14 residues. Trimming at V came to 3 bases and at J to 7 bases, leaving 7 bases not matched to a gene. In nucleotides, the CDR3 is TGTGCCAGCAGTTTTCGCGGGGGGGTGGGAGAGCAGTACTTC. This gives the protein CASSFRGGVGEQYF.

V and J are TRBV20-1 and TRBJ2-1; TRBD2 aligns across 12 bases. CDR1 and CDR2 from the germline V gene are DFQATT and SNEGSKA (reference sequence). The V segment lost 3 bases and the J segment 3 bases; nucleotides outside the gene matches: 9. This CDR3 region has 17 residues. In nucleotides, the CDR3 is TGCAGTGCTAGCCTTTACGGGACTAGCGGGTACTACAATGAGCAGTTCTTC. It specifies CSASLYGTSGYYNEQFF.

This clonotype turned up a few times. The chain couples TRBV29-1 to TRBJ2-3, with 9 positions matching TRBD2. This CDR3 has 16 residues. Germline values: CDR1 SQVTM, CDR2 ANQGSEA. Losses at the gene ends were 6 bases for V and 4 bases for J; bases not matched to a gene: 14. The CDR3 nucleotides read TGCAGCGTCCGAGCTAGTAGTAGCGGGGGTCCAGATACGCAGTATTTT. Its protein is CSVRASSSGGPDTQYF.

Here the CDR3 DNA reads TGTGCCAGCGGGCTAGCTTACGAGCAGTACGTC. Its translation is CASGLAYEQYV. V is TRBV2 and J is TRBJ2-7; TRBD2 might be the D (5 bases). The CDR3 totals 11 residues. Trimming shortened V by 8 bases and J by 4 bases, and 9 bases separated the two germline ends. Germline CDR1 and CDR2: SNHLY and FYNNEI.

The chain's CDR3 is CASSLYRGGGEQFF. DNA of the CDR3: TGTGCCAGCAGCTTATATCGGGGGGGAGGTGAGCAGTTCTTC. The rearrangement uses TRBV7-2 and TRBJ2-1; TRBD2 matches 8 bases. Germline V gene lookup returns CDR1 SGHTA and CDR2 FQGNSA. The junction had 6 bases not matched to a gene; V was cut back by 2 bases and J by 9 bases. This CDR3 has 14 amino acids.

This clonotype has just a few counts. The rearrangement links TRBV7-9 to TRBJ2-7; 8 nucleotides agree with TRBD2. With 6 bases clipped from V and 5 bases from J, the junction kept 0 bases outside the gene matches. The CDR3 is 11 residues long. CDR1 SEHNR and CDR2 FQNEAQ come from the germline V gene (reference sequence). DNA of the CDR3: TGTGCCAGCAGAGCGGGGGACGAGCAGTACTTC. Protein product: CASRAGDEQYF.

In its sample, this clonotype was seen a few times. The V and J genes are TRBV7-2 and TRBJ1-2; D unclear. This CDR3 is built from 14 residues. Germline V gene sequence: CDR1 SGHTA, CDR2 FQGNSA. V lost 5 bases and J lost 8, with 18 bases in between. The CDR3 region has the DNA TGTGCCAGCAGCCTCACGGTGGACCCCAGGGGCTACACCTTC. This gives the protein CASSLTVDPRGYTF.

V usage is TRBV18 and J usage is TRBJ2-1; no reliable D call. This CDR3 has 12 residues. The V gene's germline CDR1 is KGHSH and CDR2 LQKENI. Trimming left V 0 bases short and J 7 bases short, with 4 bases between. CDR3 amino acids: CASSPPGNEQFF. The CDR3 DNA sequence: TGTGCCAGCTCACCACCAGGGAATGAGCAGTTCTTC.

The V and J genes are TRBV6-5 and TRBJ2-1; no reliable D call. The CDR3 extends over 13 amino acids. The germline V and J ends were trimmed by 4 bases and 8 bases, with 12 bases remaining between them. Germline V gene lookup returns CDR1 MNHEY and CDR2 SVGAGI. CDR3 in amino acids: CASSSPVFHEQFF. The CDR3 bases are TGTGCCAGCAGTTCCCCGGTCTTCCATGAGCAGTTCTTC.

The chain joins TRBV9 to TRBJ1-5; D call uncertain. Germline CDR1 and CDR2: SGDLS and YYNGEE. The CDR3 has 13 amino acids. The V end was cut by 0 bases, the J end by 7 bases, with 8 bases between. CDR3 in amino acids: CASSVGRGQPQHF. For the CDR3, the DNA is TGTGCCAGCAGCGTAGGCCGGGGACAGCCCCAGCATTTT. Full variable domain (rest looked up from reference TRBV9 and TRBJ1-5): DSGVTQTPKHLITATGQRVTLRCSPRSGDLSVYWYQQSLDQGLQFLIQYYNGEERAKGNILERFSAQQFPDLHSELNLSSLELGDSALYFCASSVGRGQPQHFGDGTRLSIL.

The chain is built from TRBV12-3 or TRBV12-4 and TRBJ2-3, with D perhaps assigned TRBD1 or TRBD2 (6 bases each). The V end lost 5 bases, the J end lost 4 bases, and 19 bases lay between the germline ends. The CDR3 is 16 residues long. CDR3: CASSPGRGHGADTQYF. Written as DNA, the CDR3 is TGTGCCAGCAGTCCCGGCCGGGGGCATGGTGCAGATACGCAGTATTTT.

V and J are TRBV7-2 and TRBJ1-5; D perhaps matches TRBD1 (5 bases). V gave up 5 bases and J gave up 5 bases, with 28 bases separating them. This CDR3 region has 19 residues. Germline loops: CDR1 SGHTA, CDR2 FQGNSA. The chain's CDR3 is CASSPRAAGTLFHHQPQHF. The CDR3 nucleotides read TGTGCCAGCAGCCCCAGGGCGGCAGGGACCCTTTTTCATCATCAGCCCCAGCATTTT.

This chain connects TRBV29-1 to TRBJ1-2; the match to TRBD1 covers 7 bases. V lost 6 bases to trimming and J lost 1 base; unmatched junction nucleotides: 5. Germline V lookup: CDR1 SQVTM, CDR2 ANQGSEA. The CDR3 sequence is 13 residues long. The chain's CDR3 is CSVTTGINYGYTF. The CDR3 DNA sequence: TGCAGCGTGACGACAGGGATTAACTATGGCTACACCTTC.

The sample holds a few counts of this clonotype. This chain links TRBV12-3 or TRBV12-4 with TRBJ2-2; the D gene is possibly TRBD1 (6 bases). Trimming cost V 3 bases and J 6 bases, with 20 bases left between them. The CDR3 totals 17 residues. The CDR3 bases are TGTGCCAGCAGTTTGCAGGGGACGATGTTTGTTGCCGGGGAGCTGTTTTTT. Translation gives CASSLQGTMFVAGELFF.

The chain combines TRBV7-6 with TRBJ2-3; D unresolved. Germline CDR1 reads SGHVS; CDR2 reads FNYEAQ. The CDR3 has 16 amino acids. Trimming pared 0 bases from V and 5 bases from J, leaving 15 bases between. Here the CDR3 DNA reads TGTGCCAGCAGCTTAGCGGCAACAAACCAAGGAGATACGCAGTATTTT. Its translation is CASSLAATNQGDTQYF. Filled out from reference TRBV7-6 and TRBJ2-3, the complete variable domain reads GAGVSQSPRYKVTKRGQDVALRCDPISGHVSLYWYRQALGQGPEFLTYFNYEAQQDKSGLPNDRFSAERPEGSISTLTIQRTEQRDSAMYRCASSLAATNQGDTQYFGPGTRLTVL.

The CDR3 is CASSLPGVFTEAFF. Here the CDR3 DNA reads TGCGCCAGCAGCTTACCAGGGGTGTTCACTGAAGCTTTCTTT. V is TRBV5-1 and J is TRBJ1-1; a weak D match, TRBD1 (6 bases). The germline V and J ends were trimmed by 2 bases and 4 bases, with 12 bases remaining between them. CDR1 and CDR2 (germline): SGHRS, YFSETQ. This CDR3 contains 14 residues. The full variable domain, completed using reference TRBV5-1 and TRBJ1-1, is KAGVTQTPRYLIKTRGQQVTLSCSPISGHRSVSWYQQTPGQGLQFLFEYFSETQRNKGNFPGRFSGRQFSNSRSEMNVSTLELGDSALYLCASSLPGVFTEAFFGQGTRLTVV.

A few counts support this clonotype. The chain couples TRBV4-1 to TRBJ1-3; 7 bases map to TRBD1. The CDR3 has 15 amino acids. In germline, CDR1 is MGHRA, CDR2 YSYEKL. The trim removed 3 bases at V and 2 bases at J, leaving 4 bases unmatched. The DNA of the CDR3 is TGCGCCAGCAGCCAGTTGGGACAGACTGGAAACACCATATATTTT. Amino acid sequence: CASSQLGQTGNTIYF.

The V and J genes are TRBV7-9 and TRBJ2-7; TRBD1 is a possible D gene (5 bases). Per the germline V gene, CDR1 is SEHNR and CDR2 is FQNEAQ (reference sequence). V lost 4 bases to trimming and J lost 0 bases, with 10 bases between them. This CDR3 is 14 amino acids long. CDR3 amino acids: CASSYQGNSYEQYF. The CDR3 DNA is TGTGCCAGCAGCTATCAGGGTAACTCCTACGAGCAGTACTTC.

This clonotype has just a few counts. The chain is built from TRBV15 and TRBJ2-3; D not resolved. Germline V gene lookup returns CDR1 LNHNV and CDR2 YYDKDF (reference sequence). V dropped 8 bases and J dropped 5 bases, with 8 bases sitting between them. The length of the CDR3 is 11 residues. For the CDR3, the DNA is TGTGCCACCTCCTCGGAAGATACGCAGTATTTT. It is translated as CATSSEDTQYF.

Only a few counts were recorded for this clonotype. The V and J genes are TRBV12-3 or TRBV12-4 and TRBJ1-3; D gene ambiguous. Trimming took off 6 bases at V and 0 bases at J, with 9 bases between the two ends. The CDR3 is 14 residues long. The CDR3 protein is CASSLRSSGNTIYF. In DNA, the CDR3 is TGTGCCAGCAGCCTACGGAGCTCTGGAAACACCATATATTTT.

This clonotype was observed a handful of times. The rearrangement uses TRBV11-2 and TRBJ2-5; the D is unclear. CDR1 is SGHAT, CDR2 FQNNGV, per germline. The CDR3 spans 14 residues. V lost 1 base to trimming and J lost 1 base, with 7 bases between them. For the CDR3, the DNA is TGTGCCAGCAGCTTAGGACACGGCCAAGAGACCCAGTACTTC. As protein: CASSLGHGQETQYF. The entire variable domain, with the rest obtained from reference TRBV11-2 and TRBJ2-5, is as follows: EAGVAQSPRYKIIEKRQSVAFWCNPISGHATLYWYQQILGQGPKLLIQFQNNGVVDDSQLPKDRFSAERLKGVDSTLKIQPAKLEDSAVYLCASSLGHGQETQYFGPGTRLLVL.

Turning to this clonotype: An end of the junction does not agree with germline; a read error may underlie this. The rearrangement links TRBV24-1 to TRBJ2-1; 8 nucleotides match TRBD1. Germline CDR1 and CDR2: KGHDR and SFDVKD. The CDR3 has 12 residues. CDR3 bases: TGTGCCACCAGTGATTTCGGACAGGGCCGTCGCTTC. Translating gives CATSDFGQGRRF.

Here the CDR3 reads CASSPRSSSYEQYF. The CDR3 nucleotides are TGTGCCAGCAGTCCGCGGTCGAGCTCCTACGAGCAGTACTTC. The chain has TRBV6-5 and TRBJ2-7; D gene ambiguous. Germline V gives CDR1 MNHEY, CDR2 SVGAGI. This CDR3 has 14 residues. Between the trimmed V and J ends, which lost 5 bases and 0 bases, there was a span of 11 bases.

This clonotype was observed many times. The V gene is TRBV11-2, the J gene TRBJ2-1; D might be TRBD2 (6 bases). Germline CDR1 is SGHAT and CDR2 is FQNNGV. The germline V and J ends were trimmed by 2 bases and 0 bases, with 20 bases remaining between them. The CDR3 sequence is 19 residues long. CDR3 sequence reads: CASSLYPQGGASSYNEQFF. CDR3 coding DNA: TGTGCCAGCAGCTTATACCCCCAAGGCGGGGCAAGCTCCTACAATGAGCAGTTCTTC.

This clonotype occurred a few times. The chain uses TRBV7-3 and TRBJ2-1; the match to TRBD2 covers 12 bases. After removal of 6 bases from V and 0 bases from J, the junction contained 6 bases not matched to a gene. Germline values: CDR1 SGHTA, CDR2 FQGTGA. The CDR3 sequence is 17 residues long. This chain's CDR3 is CASSASGGGSSYNEQFF. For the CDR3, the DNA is TGTGCCAGCAGTGCTAGCGGGGGGGGTAGCTCCTACAATGAGCAGTTCTTC. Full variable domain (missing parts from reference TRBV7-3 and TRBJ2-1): GAGVSQTPSNKVTEKGKYVELRCDPISGHTALYWYRQSLGQGPEFLIYFQGTGAADDSGLPNDRFFAVRPEGSVSTLKIQRTERGDSAVYLCASSASGGGSSYNEQFFGPGTRLTVL.

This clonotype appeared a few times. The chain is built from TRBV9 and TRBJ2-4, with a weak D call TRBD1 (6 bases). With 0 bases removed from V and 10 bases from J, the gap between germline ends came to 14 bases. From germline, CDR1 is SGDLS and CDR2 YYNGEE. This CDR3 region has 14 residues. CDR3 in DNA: TGTGCCAGCAGCGTAGGGGTGAGGGACACGATTCAGTACTTC. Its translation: CASSVGVRDTIQYF.

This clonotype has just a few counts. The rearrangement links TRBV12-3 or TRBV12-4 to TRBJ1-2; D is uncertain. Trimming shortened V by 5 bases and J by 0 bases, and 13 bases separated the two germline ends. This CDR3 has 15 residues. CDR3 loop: CASSHLYSSNYGYTF. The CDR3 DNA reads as TGTGCCAGCAGTCACCTGTACAGCTCTAACTATGGCTACACCTTC.